The next 26 T cell receptor beta chains were all read from a single sample in a study of cytomegalovirus exposure and HLA in healthy donors. PCR employed 60 Vbeta and 13 Jbeta primers. Clones were read by immunoSEQ multiplex PCR, and TCRdb kept only the in-frame ones, dropping some. The sample has about 130,000 clones; 70% to 80% are singletons. Sequenced: PBMCs. The source of these receptors is a man aged 25-40 years in good health and CMV-seronegative.

The chain couples TRBV6-1 to TRBJ1-1, with D hard to call. V lost 5 bases and J 4 bases, leaving 11 bases between the germline ends. CDR3 length equals 13 residues. CDR1 is MNHNS and CDR2 is SASEGT in the germline V gene. The CDR3 protein is CASSFNSGTEAFF. For the CDR3, the DNA is TGTGCCAGCAGTTTTAACAGCGGCACTGAAGCTTTCTTT.

This chain connects TRBV15 to TRBJ2-7, with D maybe TRBD2 (6 bases). Trimming removed 2 bases from V and 0 bases from J, with 11 bases in between. The length of the CDR3 is 15 residues. The V gene's germline CDR1 is LNHNV and CDR2 YYDKDF (reference sequence). DNA of the CDR3: TGTGCCACCAGCAGATCGGGGACTGACTCCTACGAGCAGTACTTC. Translated, it gives CATSRSGTDSYEQYF.

This rearrangement joins TRBV10-2 to TRBJ2-3, with D uncertain. Per the germline V gene, CDR1 is WSHSY and CDR2 is SAAADI. The CDR3 length is 12 residues. Trimming stripped 0 bases from V and 8 bases from J, with 6 bases between. Here the CDR3 reads CASSESRSTQYF. The CDR3 nucleotides are TGCGCCAGCAGTGAGTCGCGCTCTACGCAGTATTTT.

This clone was seen more than once but under ten times. The chain recombines TRBV6-1 with TRBJ1-2, with D perhaps TRBD1 (6 bases). Trimming removed 8 bases at V and 8 bases at J, with 12 bases between. The germline CDR1 and CDR2 sequences are MNHNS and SASEGT. This CDR3 has 11 residues. CDR3 in DNA: TGTGCCAGCCGAGGGGGTCGCGGCTACACCTTC. Translating gives CASRGGRGYTF.

V and J are TRBV5-8 and TRBJ1-4; D uncertain. V gave up 1 base and J gave up 3 bases, with 19 bases separating them. CDR3 length: 18 amino acids. Germline V lookup: CDR1 SGHTS, CDR2 YDEGEE. The CDR3 reads CASSLSLGSGLANEKLFF. CDR3 in DNA: TGTGCCAGCAGCTTGTCACTGGGTTCAGGTCTGGCTAATGAAAAACTGTTTTTT.

This clone appeared a single time. The sample holds other DNA sequences that translate to the same CDR3. This sequence joins TRBV6-5 and TRBJ2-1; D is unresolved. In germline, CDR1 is MNHEY, CDR2 SVGAGI. This CDR3 has 15 amino acids. Deletions cut 2 bases from V and 0 bases from J, with 8 bases between. The CDR3 is CASSYGGNSYNEQFF. The CDR3 coding sequence is TGTGCCAGCAGTTACGGCGGAAACTCCTACAATGAGCAGTTCTTC.

This clone was found a few times. The V and J genes are TRBV5-1 and TRBJ2-3, with 12 bases lining up with TRBD2. In germline, CDR1 is SGHRS, CDR2 YFSETQ. This CDR3 contains 16 residues. Trimming cost V 2 bases and J 0 bases; bases outside gene matches: 1. The CDR3 reads CASSFGTSGSTDTQYF. CDR3 nucleotide sequence: TGCGCCAGCAGCTTCGGGACTAGCGGGAGCACAGATACGCAGTATTTT.

This clone was detected once. The rearrangement joins TRBV18 to TRBJ1-5; 9 bases agree with TRBD1. The CDR3 is made up of 15 amino acids. Germline lookup yields CDR1 KGHSH and CDR2 LQKENI. V trimming: 5 bases; J trimming: 6 bases; junction bases outside the gene matches: 8. CDR3 region: CASSSRTGESQPQHF. CDR3 nucleotides: TGTGCCAGCTCAAGTCGGACAGGGGAAAGTCAGCCCCAGCATTTT. The variable domain in full, completed from reference TRBV18 and TRBJ1-5, reads NAGVMQNPRHLVRRRGQEARLRCSPMKGHSHVYWYRQLPEEGLKFMVYLQKENIIDESGMPKERFSAEFPKEGPSILRIQQVVRGDSAAYFCASSSRTGESQPQHFGDGTRLSIL.

V and J are TRBV4-1 and TRBJ2-5; perhaps TRBD2 as D (6 bases). The CDR3 has 15 amino acids. The V end lost 1 base, the J end lost 4 bases, and 13 bases lay between the germline ends. Germline CDR1 and CDR2: MGHRA and YSYEKL. The DNA for the CDR3 is TGCGCCAGCAGCCAAGCTAAACTAGCAACAGAGACCCAGTACTTC. This translates into CASSQAKLATETQYF.

The chain recombines TRBV7-9 with TRBJ2-2, with 8 positions matching TRBD1. Germline lookup yields CDR1 SEHNR and CDR2 FQNEAQ (reference sequence). Losses at the gene ends were 4 bases for V and 2 bases for J; bases not matched to a gene: 6. The CDR3 runs to 16 residues. In DNA, the CDR3 is TGTGCCAGCAGCTCCCCGGACAGGGCTAACACCGGGGAGCTGTTTTTT. It encodes CASSSPDRANTGELFF.

This clone was counted only a few times. The rearrangement uses TRBV6-9 and TRBJ2-7, with D unresolved. This CDR3 is built from 15 residues. Trimming shortened V by 1 base and J by 4 bases, and 14 bases separated the two germline ends. In germline, CDR1 is MNHGY, CDR2 SVAAGI. CDR3 in DNA: TGTGCCAGCAGTTATTTTGCCGTTAGCCCGTACGAGCAGTACTTC. As protein: CASSYFAVSPYEQYF.

Details on this clone: A junction boundary mismatches the germline segment, possibly from a read error. This chain joins TRBV7-3 and TRBJ2-3; TRBD2 matches at 9 bases. The CDR3 is made up of 15 amino acids. Per germline, CDR1 SGHTA and CDR2 FQGTGA. The CDR3 reads CASSLTGTSTDTRYF. As DNA, the CDR3 is TGTGCCAGCAGCTTAACCGGGACTAGCACAGATACGCGGTATTTT.

This clone has a single count. The chain joins TRBV7-2 to TRBJ2-2; D call uncertain. From germline, CDR1 is SGHTA and CDR2 FQGNSA. CDR3 length equals 14 residues. Trimming removed 2 bases from V and 4 bases from J, with 8 bases in between. DNA for the CDR3: TGTGCCAGCAGCTTACAGGTGGTCACCGGGGAGCTGTTTTTT. Translation: CASSLQVVTGELFF.

This rearrangement joins TRBV6-5 to TRBJ1-1; tentatively, D is TRBD1 (5 bases). CDR1 MNHEY and CDR2 SVGAGI come from the germline V gene. The ends were cut back, 2 bases at V and 1 base at J, with 11 bases in the middle. The CDR3 runs 15 residues. The CDR3 region has the DNA TGTGCCAGCAGTTACGCTCCGACAGCGAACACTGAAGCTTTCTTT. Its translation is CASSYAPTANTEAFF.

The CDR3 bases are TGTGCCAGCAGTTACGTAGGGGGCTCTGTGGAGCTGTTTTTT. Amino acids: CASSYVGGSVELFF. The chain combines TRBV6-6 with TRBJ2-2; 7 bases agree with TRBD1. The CDR3 is made up of 14 amino acids. Germline V CDR1 and CDR2: MNHNY, SVGAGI (reference sequence). The junction had 7 bases not matched to a gene; V was cut back by 2 bases and J by 10 bases.

The chain carries TRBV7-8 and TRBJ2-1; tentative D call: TRBD1 (6 bases). Germline V gene data show CDR1 as SGHVS and CDR2 as FQNEAQ. Deletions cut 4 bases from V and 9 bases from J, with 13 bases between. The CDR3 sequence is 13 residues long. In DNA form, the CDR3 reads TGTGCCAGCAGCTCGGCCAGGGGTTCTGAGCAGTTCTTC. This gives the protein CASSSARGSEQFF.

The rearrangement joins TRBV6-5 to TRBJ1-1, with 8 bases matching TRBD1. The trim removed 2 bases at V and 5 bases at J, leaving 4 bases unmatched. There are 14 residues in the CDR3. Germline-derived CDR1 and CDR2 are MNHEY and SVGAGI. In nucleotides, the CDR3 is TGTGCCAGCAGTTACGTGGACAGGGTTACTGAAGCTTTCTTT. This encodes CASSYVDRVTEAFF.

The V and J genes are TRBV10-1 and TRBJ2-2; D gene unclear. The germline gives CDR1 WNHNN, CDR2 SYGVQD (reference sequence). CDR3 length equals 15 residues. Trimming left V 4 bases short and J 8 bases short, with 17 bases between. The CDR3 here is CASSGQSLFAGELFF. Here the CDR3 DNA reads TGCGCCAGCAGTGGACAATCGTTGTTCGCGGGGGAGCTGTTTTTT.

This rearrangement joins TRBV4-1 to TRBJ1-1; no firm D call. V was cut by 0 bases and J by 6 bases, with 11 bases left in between. There are 14 residues in the CDR3. CDR1 MGHRA and CDR2 YSYEKL come from the germline V gene. CDR3 DNA sequence: TGCGCCAGCAGCCAAGATTTGAACAGCCCTGAAGCTTTCTTT. Amino acid sequence: CASSQDLNSPEAFF.

J is TRBJ1-1 and V is TRBV5-1, with 8 bases that match TRBD1. This CDR3 comprises 17 residues. The germline V gene encodes CDR1 SGHRS and CDR2 YFSETQ. V trimming: 4 bases; J trimming: 0 bases; junction bases outside the gene matches: 11. The CDR3: CASSLKSGGSMNTEAFF. The CDR3 DNA sequence: TGCGCCAGCAGCCTAAAATCAGGGGGCTCCATGAACACTGAAGCTTTCTTT.

The chain links TRBV5-5 to TRBJ2-5; 8 bases line up with TRBD1. The CDR3 runs to 16 residues. V lost 4 bases and J lost 5; bases outside the gene matches: 13. Per germline, CDR1 SGHKS and CDR2 YYEKEE (reference sequence). The CDR3 bases are TGTGCCAGCAGCCCCCACCTGACAGGGGTAAAGGAGACCCAGTACTTC. It encodes CASSPHLTGVKETQYF.

The rearrangement uses TRBV5-4 and TRBJ2-7; 8 bases map to TRBD2. This CDR3 has 14 residues. Germline V lookup: CDR1 SGHNT, CDR2 YYREEE (reference sequence). The V gene end was trimmed by 4 bases and the J gene end by 4 bases; junction bases not matched to a gene: 7. The DNA of the CDR3 is TGTGCCAGCAGCCCGAGCGGGGGTTTTTACGAGCAGTACTTC. Protein: CASSPSGGFYEQYF. Based on the CDR3 plus reference TRBV5-4 and TRBJ2-7, the full variable domain is ETGVTQSPTHLIKTRGQQVTLRCSSQSGHNTVSWYQQALGQGPQFIFQYYREEENGRGNFPPRFSGLQFPNYSSELNVNALELDDSALYLCASSPSGGFYEQYFGPGTRLTVT.

This rearrangement joins TRBV7-9 to TRBJ2-1; D may be TRBD1 (6 bases). Trimming pared 6 bases from V and 1 base from J, leaving 10 bases between. Germline CDR1 and CDR2: SEHNR and FQNEAQ (reference sequence). CDR3 length: 14 amino acids. CDR3 DNA: TGTGCCAGCAGACAGGGAGAATCCTACAATGAGCAGTTCTTC. Its translation: CASRQGESYNEQFF. The variable domain in full, with the rest retrieved from reference TRBV7-9 and TRBJ2-1, is DTGVSQNPRHKITKRGQNVTFRCDPISEHNRLYWYRQTLGQGPEFLTYFQNEAQLEKSRLLSDRFSAERPKGSFSTLEIQRTEQGDSAMYLCASRQGESYNEQFFGPGTRLTVL.

J is TRBJ2-7 and V is TRBV12-5; D is perhaps TRBD1 (7 bases). V gave up 9 bases and J gave up 3 bases, with 18 bases separating them. This CDR3 comprises 14 residues. CDR1 and CDR2 (germline): LGHNT, FRNRAP. This CDR3 reads CASAGTTGNYEQYF. The CDR3 DNA reads TGTGCTAGCGCGGGAACGACAGGGAACTACGAGCAGTACTTC.

This chain joins TRBV9 and TRBJ2-1, with 7 bases that match TRBD2. The trim removed 0 bases at V and 12 bases at J, leaving 15 bases unmatched. The germline CDR1 and CDR2 sequences are SGDLS and YYNGEE. This CDR3 region has 16 residues. The CDR3 region has the DNA TGTGCCAGCAGCGTAGGGATTAGCGGGTACAATGAGCGGCAGTTCTTC. Encoded protein: CASSVGISGYNERQFF.

The rearrangement links TRBV27 to TRBJ2-1; the D gene is possibly TRBD1 (5 bases). V was pared by 0 bases and J by 10 bases, with 10 bases between. CDR1 is MNHEY and CDR2 is SMNVEV in the germline V gene (reference sequence). The CDR3 consists of 13 residues. The CDR3 sequence: CASSLSQGWEQFF. The CDR3 bases are TGTGCCAGCAGTTTATCCCAGGGTTGGGAGCAGTTCTTC.